This is a list of T cell receptor beta chains from one sample in a study of control samples from healthy donors and cancer patients. Measured with immunoSEQ multiplex PCR; TCRdb has only the in-frame clones, and not every one. Among 160,000 or so clones listed, 92% were seen once. The sequenced sample consisted of blood. These receptors came from a woman aged 30 to 39 in good health. Both conserved end residues are part of each CDR3. The D gene is left open where the match is weak. Clone size is given for some rows only: seen once, a few or many times, or a class if the clone is expanded.

d_call: NA
v_call: TRBV29-1
j_call: TRBJ1-5
clone_size: NA
cdr3_aa: CSVEIGGSQPQHF
cdr3_nt: TGCAGCGTTGAGATTGGAGGGAGTCAGCCCCAGCATTTT

d_call: TRBD1
v_call: TRBV5-6
j_call: TRBJ1-3
clone_size: once
cdr3_aa: CASSYGTGSGNTIYF
cdr3_nt: TGTGCCAGCAGCTACGGGACAGGCTCTGGAAACACCATATATTTT

d_call: NA
v_call: TRBV6-2/TRBV6-3
j_call: TRBJ2-7
clone_size: NA
cdr3_aa: CASSSSSYEQYF
cdr3_nt: TGTGCCAGCAGTTCAAGCTCCTACGAGCAGTACTTC

d_call: NA
v_call: TRBV10-1
j_call: TRBJ1-5
clone_size: NA
cdr3_aa: CASSYGHRDQPQHF
cdr3_nt: TGCGCCAGCAGTTACGGACACAGAGATCAGCCCCAGCATTTT

d_call: NA
v_call: TRBV5-8
j_call: TRBJ1-5
clone_size: NA
cdr3_aa: CASSSPTGVRSNQPQHF
cdr3_nt: TGTGCCAGCAGCTCGCCCACGGGGGTCCGGAGCAATCAGCCCCAGCATTTT

d_call: TRBD1
v_call: TRBV15
j_call: TRBJ2-7
clone_size: NA
cdr3_aa: CATSRDHRGEQYF
cdr3_nt: TGTGCCACCAGCAGAGATCACAGGGGGGAGCAGTACTTC

d_call: NA
v_call: TRBV6-2/TRBV6-3
j_call: TRBJ2-3
clone_size: once
cdr3_aa: CASSPRLGTDTQYF
cdr3_nt: TGTGCCAGCAGTCCCCGCCTAGGCACAGATACGCAGTATTTT

d_call: TRBD1
v_call: TRBV15
j_call: TRBJ1-1
clone_size: NA
cdr3_aa: CATSRGFGTGEVLGTEAFF
cdr3_nt: TGTGCCACCAGCAGAGGGTTCGGGACAGGGGAAGTATTGGGCACTGAAGCTTTCTTT

d_call: TRBD1
v_call: TRBV6-4
j_call: TRBJ2-7
clone_size: NA
cdr3_aa: CASSDSMGQGVSYEQYF
cdr3_nt: TGTGCCAGCAGTGACTCTATGGGACAGGGGGTTTCCTACGAGCAGTACTTC

d_call: TRBD1
v_call: TRBV6-6
j_call: TRBJ1-2
clone_size: NA
cdr3_aa: CASSGPGQGHYGYTF
cdr3_nt: TGTGCCAGCAGTGGCCCGGGACAGGGCCACTATGGCTACACCTTC

d_call: NA
v_call: TRBV6-4
j_call: TRBJ1-5
clone_size: NA
cdr3_aa: CASSDLAGSNQPQHF
cdr3_nt: TGTGCCAGCAGTGACCTGGCGGGTAGCAATCAGCCCCAGCATTTT

d_call: TRBD2
v_call: TRBV4-2
j_call: TRBJ2-2
clone_size: NA
cdr3_aa: CASSPGQAGGTGELFF
cdr3_nt: TGTGCCAGCAGCCCCGGACAAGCGGGAGGCACCGGGGAGCTGTTTTTT

d_call: TRBD1
v_call: TRBV2
j_call: TRBJ1-6
clone_size: NA
cdr3_aa: CASSDPGQTNSPLHF
cdr3_nt: TGTGCCAGCAGTGATCCGGGACAGACTAATTCACCCCTCCACTTT

d_call: NA
v_call: TRBV28
j_call: TRBJ2-1
clone_size: NA
cdr3_aa: CASSKDVRSYNEQFF
cdr3_nt: TGTGCCAGCAGCAAGGACGTACGCTCCTACAATGAGCAGTTCTTC

d_call: NA
v_call: TRBV7-9
j_call: TRBJ2-7
clone_size: NA
cdr3_aa: CASSTQGHEQYF
cdr3_nt: TGTGCCAGCAGCACACAGGGCCACGAGCAGTACTTC

d_call: NA
v_call: TRBV5-4
j_call: TRBJ1-2
clone_size: NA
cdr3_aa: CASSLDSGLGYTF
cdr3_nt: TGTGCCAGCAGCTTGGACTCCGGCCTTGGCTACACCTTC